The rows below give T cell receptor beta chains drawn from one sample of a study of identical twins. One entry per CDR3 protein results from TCRdb running MiXCR on the 5' RACE reads. The sample consists of roughly 1.6 million distinct CDR3 sequences, around a third of them appearing once. Sample: cord blood. The receptors stem from a newborn girl in good health. Both conserved end residues are part of each CDR3. The D gene is left open where the match is weak. Not all rows give a size; the values are once, few, many and, for expanded clones, a class.

CASSFWGNGELFF	TGTGCCAGCAGCTTCTGGGGTAACGGGGAGCTGTTTTTT	TRBJ2-2	TRBV5-6	few	.
CASRTGRGEQYF	TGTGCCAGCCGGACTGGTCGGGGAGAGCAGTACTTC	TRBJ2-5	TRBV25-1	few	.
CASSLKRQGVDGYTF	TGTGCCAGCAGCTTGAAGAGACAGGGGGTCGACGGCTACACCTTC	TRBJ1-2	TRBV7-8	few	TRBD1
CASSSGTGSLGIQYF	TGTGCCAGCAGTTCCGGGACAGGGTCTCTAGGCATTCAGTACTTC	TRBJ2-4	TRBV3-1	.	TRBD1
CAIQRDSPSYEQYF	TGTGCCATTCAGCGGGATTCTCCTTCCTACGAGCAGTACTTC	TRBJ2-7	TRBV28	few	TRBD2
CVSSEVETQYF	TGTGTCAGCAGTGAAGTAGAGACCCAGTACTTC	TRBJ2-5	TRBV25-1	.	.
CASPSSRRGQVVKNIQYF	TGTGCCAGTCCCTCCTCGCGCAGGGGGCAGGTGGTCAAAAACATTCAGTACTTC	TRBJ2-4	TRBV28	few	TRBD1
CASRNNLRTDEAFF	TGTGCCAGCAGAAACAATTTACGGACAGACGAAGCTTTCTTT	TRBJ1-1	TRBV12-3/TRBV12-4	.	.
CASSQDARQNTEAFF	TGTGCCAGCAGCCAAGATGCACGACAGAACACTGAAGCTTTCTTT	TRBJ1-1	TRBV3-1	.	.
CSVEDKGDSSYNEQYF	TGCAGCGTTGAAGATAAAGGCGACAGCTCCTACAATGAGCAGTACTTC	TRBJ2-7	TRBV29-1	.	.
CATRSGSDQPQHF	TGTGCCACCAGGTCGGGCAGCGATCAGCCCCAGCATTTT	TRBJ1-5	TRBV24-1	.	.
CATSDNDPRADTQYF	TGTGCCACCAGTGATAACGACCCTCGGGCAGATACGCAGTATTTT	TRBJ2-3	TRBV24-1	many	.
CASSTLGVLTQYF	TGTGCCAGCAGTACTCTAGGGGTCCTTACGCAGTATTTT	TRBJ2-3	TRBV2	few	.
CASSQLITGLAKNIQYF	TGCGCCAGCAGCCAATTAATTACGGGACTAGCCAAAAACATTCAGTACTTC	TRBJ2-4	TRBV4-1	many	.
CASSLRLVTRTDTQYF	TGTGCCAGCAGCTTGAGGCTAGTAACGCGCACAGATACGCAGTATTTT	TRBJ2-3	TRBV5-4	.	.
CASSQRGATYEQYF	TGTGCCAGCAGCCAACGGGGGGCGACCTACGAGCAGTACTTC	TRBJ2-7	TRBV3-1	.	.
CATSRAGLQETQYF	TGTGCCACCAGTAGGGCAGGGCTACAAGAGACCCAGTACTTC	TRBJ2-5	TRBV24-1	many	.
CASTKKVAGGGLSGDTQYF	TGTGCCAGCACCAAGAAGGTAGCGGGGGGGGGCCTTTCTGGAGATACGCAGTATTTT	TRBJ2-3	TRBV6-2/TRBV6-3	few	TRBD2
CSVCQPQHF	TGCAGCGTGTGTCAGCCCCAGCATTTT	TRBJ1-5	TRBV29-1	few	.
CATSREEGGANVLTF	TGTGCCACCAGCAGAGAGGAGGGCGGGGCCAACGTCCTGACTTTC	TRBJ2-6	TRBV15	.	.
CASSLRDRGRSQPQHF	TGTGCCAGCAGCTTGAGGGACAGGGGTAGGAGTCAGCCCCAGCATTTT	TRBJ1-5	TRBV5-6	few	TRBD1
CASSKVSGTGSYEQYF	TGTGCCAGCAGTAAAGTCTCCGGGACAGGGTCTTACGAGCAGTACTTC	TRBJ2-7	TRBV7-2	few	TRBD1
CASSHAAHYERYF	TGTGCCAGCAGCCACGCCGCCCACTACGAGCGGTACTTC	TRBJ2-5	TRBV13	.	.
CACPRTGERSPLHF	TGTGCCTGCCCAAGGACAGGGGAACGATCACCCCTCCACTTT	TRBJ1-6	TRBV30	once	TRBD1
CASSFVGRRNTEAFF	TGTGCCAGCAGTTTTGTGGGCAGGAGGAACACTGAAGCTTTCTTT	TRBJ1-1	TRBV12-3/TRBV12-4	.	.
CASGSTGGVSYEQYF	TGTGCCAGCGGCTCGACAGGGGGCGTATCCTACGAGCAGTACTTC	TRBJ2-7	TRBV7-2	.	TRBD1
CASSEDRHSGNTIYF	TGTGCCAGCAGTGAGGACAGACACTCTGGAAACACCATATATTTT	TRBJ1-3	TRBV6-1	.	.
CASSPQVSSTDTQYF	TGCGCCAGCAGCCCGCAGGTATCTAGCACAGATACGCAGTATTTT	TRBJ2-3	TRBV5-1	.	.
CASGPIDQETQYF	TGTGCCAGCGGCCCGATAGACCAAGAGACCCAGTACTTC	TRBJ2-5	TRBV7-9	once	.
CSARDQSEQYF	TGCAGTGCTAGAGATCAGAGCGAGCAGTACTTC	TRBJ2-7	TRBV20-1	.	.
CSVRGGLADEQFF	TGCAGCGTGCGAGGGGGGCTTGCGGATGAGCAGTTCTTC	TRBJ2-1	TRBV29-1	many	.
CATLRVTNYGYTF	TGTGCCACTCTTAGGGTTACAAACTATGGCTACACCTTC	TRBJ1-2	TRBV28	.	.
CSARDLRGSSTDTQYF	TGCAGTGCTAGAGATTTGCGGGGGTCTAGCACAGATACGCAGTATTTT	TRBJ2-3	TRBV20-1	.	TRBD2
CASSWKGHNEQFF	TGCGCCAGCAGTTGGAAGGGGCACAATGAGCAGTTCTTC	TRBJ2-1	TRBV5-1	many	.
CSASGGLENTDTQYF	TGCAGTGCTAGCGGGGGTCTTGAGAACACAGATACGCAGTATTTT	TRBJ2-3	TRBV20-1	.	.
CSARPNYNEQFF	TGCAGTGCTAGACCGAACTACAATGAGCAGTTCTTC	TRBJ2-1	TRBV20-1	many	.
CSARAKGQARNQPQHF	TGCAGTGCTAGAGCAAAAGGACAGGCGCGCAATCAGCCCCAGCATTTT	TRBJ1-5	TRBV20-1	.	TRBD1
CASSGRTGTYNEQFF	TGTGCCAGTAGTGGAAGGACAGGGACCTACAATGAGCAGTTCTTC	TRBJ2-1	TRBV19	.	TRBD1
CASSLDTPYGYTF	TGTGCCAGCAGCCTGGACACACCCTATGGCTACACCTTC	TRBJ1-2	TRBV25-1	.	.
CASSYFSRSADTQYF	TGTGCCAGCAGCTACTTCTCGCGCAGCGCAGATACGCAGTATTTT	TRBJ2-3	TRBV12-3/TRBV12-4	.	.
CAWNKVGTSGGQSQYF	TGTGCCTGGAACAAAGTTGGGACTAGCGGTGGGCAATCGCAGTATTTT	TRBJ2-3	TRBV30	.	TRBD2
CSVVSGRGYEQYF	TGCAGCGTTGTTAGCGGGAGGGGCTACGAGCAGTACTTC	TRBJ2-7	TRBV29-1	few	TRBD2